The rows below give T cell receptor beta chains drawn from one sample of a study of T cell responses to AZD1222 COVID-19 vaccine. Here immunoSEQ multiplex PCR was the method, and the copy in TCRdb shows in-frame clones only, minus some. Of around 150,000 clones in the sample, 84% are singletons; the top ten hold 4.1%. The sequencing here drew on peripheral blood, taken on day 0 of AZD1222 vaccination. The receptors were sampled from an adult in good health. CDR3s include the opening cysteine and the closing phenylalanine or tryptophan. The order of the fields is D gene, V gene, J gene, clone size, CDR3 DNA, CDR3 protein. D genes are given only for firm matches. Size tells how often a clone was seen (once, few, many) or the class of an expanded clone, and some rows leave it out.

d_call: TRBD1; v_call: TRBV19; j_call: TRBJ1-5; clone_size: -; cdr3_nt: TGTGCCAGTAGGTTAGGACAGGGACACCAGCCCCAGCATTTT; cdr3_aa: CASRLGQGHQPQHF
d_call: TRBD1; v_call: TRBV12-3/TRBV12-4; j_call: TRBJ2-7; clone_size: -; cdr3_nt: TGTGCCAGCAGCGGGGACAGGGAACAGTACTTC; cdr3_aa: CASSGDREQYF
d_call: -; v_call: TRBV6-5; j_call: TRBJ2-1; clone_size: -; cdr3_nt: TGTGCCAGCAGCCAGATAAATGAGCAGTTCTTC; cdr3_aa: CASSQINEQFF
d_call: -; v_call: TRBV19; j_call: TRBJ2-7; clone_size: -; cdr3_nt: TGTGCCAGTAGTATTCCCCACATTGGCGAGCAGTACTTC; cdr3_aa: CASSIPHIGEQYF
d_call: -; v_call: TRBV5-4; j_call: TRBJ1-4; clone_size: few; cdr3_nt: TGTGCCAGCAGCTTGGGCCCCACGTGGGGACTTCGGGAAAAACTGTTTTTT; cdr3_aa: CASSLGPTWGLREKLFF
d_call: -; v_call: TRBV14; j_call: TRBJ1-1; clone_size: -; cdr3_nt: TGTGCCAGCAGCCTCTCCAGGGAAACTTTCTTT; cdr3_aa: CASSLSRETFF
d_call: -; v_call: TRBV4-1; j_call: TRBJ1-5; clone_size: -; cdr3_nt: TGCGCCAGCAGCCAAGGGCCACTAGATCAGCCCCAGCATTTT; cdr3_aa: CASSQGPLDQPQHF
d_call: TRBD1; v_call: TRBV5-1; j_call: TRBJ1-2; clone_size: -; cdr3_nt: TGCGCCAGCAGCCAAAGGACAGGGGCGCAAGGCTACACCTTC; cdr3_aa: CASSQRTGAQGYTF
d_call: -; v_call: TRBV19; j_call: TRBJ1-1; clone_size: -; cdr3_nt: TGTGCCAGTAGTATAGGCGGAGGGGGGAAGAACACTGAAGCTTTCTTT; cdr3_aa: CASSIGGGGKNTEAFF
d_call: -; v_call: TRBV9; j_call: TRBJ1-5; clone_size: -; cdr3_nt: TGTGCCAGCAGCGGGGGGCGCGGCAATCAGCCCCAGCATTTT; cdr3_aa: CASSGGRGNQPQHF
d_call: TRBD1; v_call: TRBV27; j_call: TRBJ2-4; clone_size: -; cdr3_nt: TGTGCCAGCAGTTTTCAGGGGGCTCAGGGGTTGGCCAAAAACATTCAGTACTTC; cdr3_aa: CASSFQGAQGLAKNIQYF
d_call: -; v_call: TRBV14; j_call: TRBJ1-3; clone_size: -; cdr3_nt: TGTGCCAGCAGCCACGACCTGAGAGGCAGCTCTGGAAACACCATATATTTT; cdr3_aa: CASSHDLRGSSGNTIYF
d_call: TRBD2; v_call: TRBV6-4; j_call: TRBJ2-3; clone_size: -; cdr3_nt: TGTGCCAGCAGTAGCGGGGGCAAAACAGATACGCAGTATTTT; cdr3_aa: CASSSGGKTDTQYF
d_call: TRBD1; v_call: TRBV30; j_call: TRBJ1-1; clone_size: -; cdr3_nt: TGTGCCTGGAGTGGGGACAGGGGAAACACTGAAGCTTTCTTT; cdr3_aa: CAWSGDRGNTEAFF
d_call: -; v_call: TRBV7-6; j_call: TRBJ1-4; clone_size: -; cdr3_nt: TGTGCCAGCAGCTTATCCACGGCCACTAATGAAAAACTGTTTTTT; cdr3_aa: CASSLSTATNEKLFF
d_call: -; v_call: TRBV5-6; j_call: TRBJ2-4; clone_size: -; cdr3_nt: TGTGCCAGCAGCTTGATGGGGCAAAACATTCAGTACTTC; cdr3_aa: CASSLMGQNIQYF
d_call: -; v_call: TRBV18; j_call: TRBJ1-2; clone_size: -; cdr3_nt: TGTGCCAGCTCCCTAAGGGGGGCAGGAAACCATTTCTATGGCTACACCTTC; cdr3_aa: CASSLRGAGNHFYGYTF
d_call: -; v_call: TRBV6-2/TRBV6-3; j_call: TRBJ1-3; clone_size: -; cdr3_nt: TGTGCCAGCAGTTACAAGGCCAGGGCTGGAAACACCATATATTTT; cdr3_aa: CASSYKARAGNTIYF
d_call: TRBD1; v_call: TRBV7-8; j_call: TRBJ2-6; clone_size: -; cdr3_nt: TGTGCCAGCAGCGGACAGGGGGCAGAAGCTGGGGCCAACGTCCTGACTTTC; cdr3_aa: CASSGQGAEAGANVLTF